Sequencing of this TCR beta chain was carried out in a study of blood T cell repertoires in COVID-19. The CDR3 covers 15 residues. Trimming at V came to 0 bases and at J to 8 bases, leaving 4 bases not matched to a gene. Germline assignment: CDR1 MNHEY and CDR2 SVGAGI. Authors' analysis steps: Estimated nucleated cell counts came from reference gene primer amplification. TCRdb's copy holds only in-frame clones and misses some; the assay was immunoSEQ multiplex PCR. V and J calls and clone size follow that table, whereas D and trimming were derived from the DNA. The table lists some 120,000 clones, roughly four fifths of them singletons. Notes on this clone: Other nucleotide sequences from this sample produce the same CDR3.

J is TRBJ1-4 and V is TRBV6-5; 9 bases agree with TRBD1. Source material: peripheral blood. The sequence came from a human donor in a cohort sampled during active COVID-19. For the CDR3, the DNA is TGTGCCAGCAGTTACTCACAGGGGGCAGGGGAAAAACTGTTTTTT. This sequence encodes CASSYSQGAGEKLFF.